This T cell receptor (beta chain) was sequenced during a study of graft-versus-host responses after intestinal transplantation. On the study more broadly: Induction using anti-thymocyte globulin, followed by tacrolimus and steroids for two to four years, was given to all recipients. Study conclusions and caveats: Across patients carrying graft-donor T cell macrochimerism, allografts held high graft-versus-host to host-versus-graft clonal ratios. Detected in recipient marrow were GvH clones, some of which were first observed in ileum or blood.

The length of the CDR3 is 13 residues. Per germline, CDR1 MNHNS and CDR2 SASEGT. The germline V and J ends were trimmed by 6 bases and 3 bases, with 12 bases remaining between them. This table comes from immunoSEQ multiplex PCR, and its TCRdb copy is limited to in-frame clones, with some not included. Altogether more than 45,000 clones are present, 90% to 95% being singletons, with the ten largest covering roughly 2.7%. Turning to this clone: Antigen unknown.

The sequence was collected from a human patient who received an intestinal transplant, so some T cells may come from the graft donor. This specimen was PBMCs, taken about 120 days after intestinal transplantation. The J gene is TRBJ2-7, the V gene TRBV6-1; D possibly corresponds to TRBD2 (7 bases). This CDR3 reads CASRVGGRYEQYF. The DNA for the CDR3 is TGTGCCAGCAGAGTGGGGGGGCGCTACGAGCAGTACTTC.